This T cell receptor beta chain was recorded in a study of control samples from healthy donors and cancer patients. The protocol was immunoSEQ multiplex PCR, while the TCRdb copy is restricted to in-frame clones and leaves out a portion. The sample has roughly 84,000 clones; around 91% are singletons. The CDR3 sequence is 13 residues long. CDR1 and CDR2 (germline): LGHNA, YSLEER. Trimming removed 4 bases from V and 4 bases from J; junction bases left unmatched: 2. The TCR sequence derives from a middle-aged man in good health. The chain employs TRBV4-3 and TRBJ1-1; 8 nucleotides agree with TRBD1. Sequencing used blood. The CDR3 reads CASSPDRGTEAFF. The CDR3 DNA follows: TGCGCCAGCAGCCCCGACAGGGGCACTGAAGCTTTCTTT.